The rows below give T cell receptor beta chains drawn from one sample of a study of neoadjuvant anti-PD-1 for oral cavity cancer. Repertoires were generated with immunoSEQ multiplex PCR, while TCRdb's copy carries only in-frame clones and drops some. The repertoire holds about 10,000 clones, with 50% to 70% as singletons. The sequencing used tumor tissue, collected after nivolumab (anti-PD-1) treatment. These receptors all stem from a person aged 40-85 years with oral cavity squamous cell carcinoma. The CDR3 runs from the conserved cysteine through the conserved F or W. D genes are given only for firm matches. Clone size is not always given. Where it is, it says once, few, many or a class for expanded clones.

>TRBV7-2|TRBJ2-7|-|-
CASSSTPGAVEQYF
TGTGCCAGCAGCTCCACCCCGGGGGCCGTCGAGCAGTACTTC
>TRBV27|TRBJ2-1|-|TRBD2
CASGTSGGVEQFF
TGTGCCAGCGGCACTAGCGGGGGGGTTGAGCAGTTCTTC
>TRBV6-1|TRBJ1-1|-|-
CASSWGQQNTEAFF
TGTGCCAGCAGTTGGGGACAACAGAACACTGAAGCTTTCTTT
>TRBV6-1|TRBJ2-3|-|-
CASSEDSHTDTQYF
TGTGCCAGCAGTGAAGATTCACACACAGATACGCAGTATTTT
>TRBV30|TRBJ1-3|medium-sized|-
CAWTPVVVWAGAAGNTIYF
TGTGCCTGGACCCCCGTTGTTGTCTGGGCGGGAGCTGCTGGAAACACCATATATTTT
>TRBV19|TRBJ2-7|medium-sized|-
CASSEASRPSSLHF
TGTGCCAGTAGTGAGGCGAGTAGACCGTCTTCCTTGCACTTC
>TRBV6-1|TRBJ2-1|few|TRBD1
CASDRGMYNEQFF
TGTGCCAGCGACAGGGGGATGTACAATGAGCAGTTCTTC
>TRBV7-2|TRBJ2-2|-|-
CASSNPLGIGTGELFF
TGTGCCAGCAGCAATCCCCTAGGGATAGGGACCGGGGAGCTGTTTTTT
>TRBV28|TRBJ1-3|-|TRBD1
CASSLTGTGISGNTIYF
TGTGCCAGCAGTTTGACCGGGACAGGCATCTCTGGAAACACCATATATTTT
>TRBV30|TRBJ2-7|-|TRBD2
CAWRKPGLAGLRAYEQYF
TGTGCCTGGAGGAAGCCGGGACTAGCGGGTCTAAGGGCCTACGAGCAGTACTTC
>TRBV5-1|TRBJ1-1|-|-
CASSPDLNTEAFF
TGCGCCAGCAGCCCCGACCTGAACACTGAAGCTTTCTTT
>TRBV9|TRBJ2-3|few|-
CASSAQGPDTQYF
TGTGCCAGCAGCGCCCAAGGGCCAGATACGCAGTATTTT
>TRBV4-1|TRBJ2-7|-|-
CASSQDWLKGGQSYEQYF
TGCGCCAGCAGCCAAGATTGGCTGAAGGGGGGACAGTCCTACGAGCAGTACTTC
>TRBV19|TRBJ2-1|-|TRBD2
CASTPPLAGGFAEQFF
TGTGCCAGTACCCCCCCTCTAGCGGGAGGGTTTGCTGAGCAGTTCTTC
>TRBV4-1|TRBJ1-1|-|-
CASSPSSAGWFTEAFF
TGCGCCAGCAGCCCGTCTTCGGCAGGGTGGTTCACTGAAGCTTTCTTT